Listed below are T cell receptor beta chains from one sample, sequenced in a study of T cell changes during pregnancy in multiple sclerosis. Sequencing used immunoSEQ multiplex PCR; TCRdb keeps in-frame clones, though not all of them. This table holds roughly 46,000 clones, just over 90% found once. Specimen: CD8+ T cells from peripheral blood mononuclear cells, collected after pregnancy. All receptors derive from a female donor with multiple sclerosis, enrolled in a pregnancy study. The CDR3 runs from the conserved cysteine through the conserved F or W. D genes are given only for firm matches. Clone size is shown for a subset of rows, as once, few, many or a class of expanded clone.

- | TRBJ1-2 | TRBD1 | TRBV27 | CASRGTGVRYTF | TGTGCCAGCCGCGGGACAGGGGTCCGCTACACCTTC
- | TRBJ1-2 | TRBD1 | TRBV6-5 | CASRSYRGYGYTF | TGTGCCAGCAGATCCTACAGGGGCTATGGCTACACCTTC
- | TRBJ2-5 | TRBD2 | TRBV6-4 | CASSDSGGAKTQYF | TGTGCCAGCAGTGACTCCGGGGGGGCCAAGACCCAGTACTTC
- | TRBJ2-7 | TRBD1 | TRBV27 | CASSLAGTGVDGGTEDEQYF | TGTGCCAGCAGTTTAGCAGGGACAGGGGTCGACGGGGGGACGGAAGACGAGCAGTACTTC
- | TRBJ2-7 | - | TRBV4-1 | CASSQGGITGYEQYF | TGCGCCAGCAGCCAAGGGGGTATTACAGGCTACGAGCAGTACTTC
- | TRBJ2-3 | - | TRBV5-1 | CASSSRQNPSTDTQYF | TGCGCCAGCAGCTCCCGACAAAACCCTAGCACAGATACGCAGTATTTT
few | TRBJ1-1 | TRBD1 | TRBV7-9 | CASSYTPGGAFF | TGTGCCAGCAGCTATACCCCAGGGGGGGCTTTCTTT
- | TRBJ2-5 | - | TRBV5-4 | CASSEGRFQETQYF | TGTGCCAGCAGCGAAGGCAGGTTCCAAGAGACCCAGTACTTC
- | TRBJ1-1 | - | TRBV2 | CASSGGIGSEAFF | TGTGCCAGCAGTGGGGGAATTGGGAGTGAAGCTTTCTTT
once | TRBJ1-4 | - | TRBV9 | CASSVGGTNEKLFF | TGTGCCAGCAGCGTAGGAGGGACTAATGAAAAACTGTTTTTT
- | TRBJ1-1 | - | TRBV6-5 | CASSYLRNTEAFF | TGTGCCAGCAGTTACCTCAGGAACACTGAAGCTTTCTTT
- | TRBJ2-1 | - | TRBV10-3 | CAISENNNEQFF | TGTGCCATCAGTGAAAACAACAATGAGCAGTTCTTC
- | TRBJ1-1 | - | TRBV6-1 | CAISAFEAFF | TGTGCCATCAGTGCTTTTGAGGCTTTCTTT
- | TRBJ2-5 | TRBD2 | TRBV10-2 | CASRALERGYQETQYF | TGCGCCAGCAGGGCGCTAGAGCGGGGCTACCAAGAGACCCAGTACTTC
- | TRBJ2-1 | TRBD2 | TRBV7-2 | CASSLYLLAGESGNEQFF | TGTGCCAGCAGCTTATACTTACTAGCGGGGGAGTCTGGGAATGAGCAGTTCTTC
- | TRBJ1-3 | - | TRBV4-1 | CASSQVLGAGNTIYF | TGCGCCAGCAGCCAAGTGTTAGGGGCTGGAAACACCATATATTTT